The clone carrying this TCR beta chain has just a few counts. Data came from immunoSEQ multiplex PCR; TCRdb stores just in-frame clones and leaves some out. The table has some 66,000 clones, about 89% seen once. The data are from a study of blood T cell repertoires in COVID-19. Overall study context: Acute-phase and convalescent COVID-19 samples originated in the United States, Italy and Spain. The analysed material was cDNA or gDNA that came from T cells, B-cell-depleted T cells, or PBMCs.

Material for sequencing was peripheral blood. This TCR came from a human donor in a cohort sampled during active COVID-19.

The CDR3 loop reads CAWSVRGGEDRGQTEAFF. The DNA of the CDR3 is TGTGCCTGGAGTGTACGGGGTGGTGAGGACAGGGGTCAGACTGAAGCTTTCTTT. This chain uses TRBV30 with TRBJ1-1; 9 bases are shared with TRBD1. CDR3 size: 18 residues. Germline CDR1 reads GTSNPN; CDR2 reads SVGIG (reference sequence). V shed 0 bases, J shed 5 bases, and the junction held 16 bases outside the gene matches.